The present entry profiles one T cell receptor (beta chain) with its context. These data come from a study of blood T cell repertoires in COVID-19. The wider study: Samples of COVID-19 (acute and convalescent) were obtained from the United States, Italy and Spain. The analysed material was cDNA or gDNA that came from T cells, B-cell-depleted T cells, or PBMCs.

Original analysis: Scientists estimated how many nucleated cells there were by amplifying reference gene primers. Here immunoSEQ multiplex PCR was the method, and the copy in TCRdb shows in-frame clones only, minus some. V and J calls plus clone size are reproduced from that table; the DNA served to infer D and trimming. The table shows about 80,000 clones, with approximately 82% occurring only once. Trimming at V came to 7 bases and at J to 8 bases, leaving 13 bases not matched to a gene. The germline V gene has CDR1 SNHLY and CDR2 FYNNEI. The CDR3 contains 15 residues. Material: peripheral blood. The rearrangement uses TRBV2 and TRBJ1-2; 10 bases line up with TRBD1. The TCR comes from a human donor in a cohort sampled during active COVID-19. The CDR3 protein is CASTRQGARNHGYTF. The DNA for the CDR3 is TGTGCCAGCACGAGACAGGGGGCGCGGAACCACGGCTACACCTTC.